The 30 T cell receptor beta chains below all came from one sample that was sequenced in a study of identical twins. One entry per CDR3 protein results from TCRdb running MiXCR on the 5' RACE reads. The repertoire holds about 790,000 distinct CDR3 sequences, with 18% as singletons. These same data were also listed under a study on T cells expressing NK-cell markers.

The sample comprised PBMCs. These receptors were taken from a woman aged 18-29 years in good health.

As concerns this clonotype: Possible read error: a much larger clone is one base away. V gene TRBV9 combines with J gene TRBJ2-7; D ambiguous. From germline, CDR1 is SGDLS and CDR2 YYNGEE. This CDR3 contains 13 residues. With 2 bases removed from V and 1 base from J, the gap between germline ends came to 7 bases. The CDR3 spells CASSVAESYEQYF. The CDR3 DNA sequence: TGTGCCAGCAGCGTGGCGGAGTCCTACGAGCAGTACTTC.

Details on this clonotype: Relative to the germline gene, one junction end is altered; a read error may explain this. The rearrangement uses TRBV20-1 and TRBJ2-7, with 11 bases identical to TRBD2. The CDR3 length is 16 residues. Per the germline V gene, CDR1 is DFQATT and CDR2 is SNEGSKA (reference sequence). The CDR3 loop is CCAKGASGGQFYEQYF. CDR3 DNA: TGCTGTGCTAAAGGGGCTAGCGGGGGGCAATTCTACGAGCAGTACTTC.

Only a few counts were recorded for this clonotype. The chain carries TRBV6-2 or TRBV6-3 and TRBJ1-5; D uncertain. V lost 7 bases and J lost 3, with 10 bases in between. The CDR3 contains 13 residues. Germline V lookup: CDR1 MNHEY, CDR2 SVGEGT. The CDR3 DNA reads as TGTGCCAGCATAGGGAGAGCCAATCAGCCCCAGCATTTT. Residues: CASIGRANQPQHF.

The CDR3 is CSARGTSGNTGELFF. Here the CDR3 DNA reads TGCAGTGCTAGGGGGACTAGCGGGAACACCGGGGAGCTGTTTTTT. This rearrangement joins TRBV20-1 to TRBJ2-2; 11 positions agree with TRBD2. There are 15 residues in the CDR3. The V segment lost 3 bases and the J segment 1 base; nucleotides outside the gene matches: 1. Per germline, CDR1 DFQATT and CDR2 SNEGSKA (reference sequence).

The table lists this clonotype with a few counts. The chain recombines TRBV6-5 with TRBJ1-1; 12 nucleotides align to TRBD1. CDR3 length: 15 amino acids. Germline V gene lookup returns CDR1 MNHEY and CDR2 SVGAGI. The ends lost 2 bases at V and 10 bases at J; junction bases unmatched: 8. The DNA of the CDR3 is TGTGCCAGCAGTTACACCAGGGACAGGGGGCGTAGAGCTTTCTTT. Its protein product is CASSYTRDRGRRAFF.

This chain uses TRBV24-1 with TRBJ2-3; no reliable D call. V lost 9 bases and J 0 bases, leaving 3 bases between the germline ends. The CDR3 consists of 11 residues. Germline-derived CDR1 and CDR2 are KGHDR and SFDVKD. CDR3 residues: CATGSTDTQYF. DNA of the CDR3: TGTGCCACCGGGAGCACAGATACGCAGTATTTT.

The chain couples TRBV20-1 to TRBJ1-1; TRBD1 agrees at 9 bases. The CDR3 is 15 amino acids. Losses at the gene ends were 5 bases for V and 0 bases for J; bases not matched to a gene: 7. Germline CDR1 reads DFQATT; CDR2 reads SNEGSKA (reference sequence). The CDR3 region has the DNA TGCAGTGCTCCAGGGGGACAGGGATTGAACACTGAAGCTTTCTTT. This translates into CSAPGGQGLNTEAFF.

The sample holds a few counts of this clonotype. The rearrangement links TRBV4-2 to TRBJ2-1; 11 nucleotides line up with TRBD2. J was trimmed by 3 bases and V by 4 bases; bases with no gene match: 11. Germline V gene lookup returns CDR1 LGHNA and CDR2 YNFKEQ. This CDR3 region has 18 residues. CDR3 in amino acids: CASSLSLAGGALYNEQFF. CDR3 DNA sequence: TGTGCCAGCAGCCTCTCCCTAGCGGGAGGCGCGCTCTACAATGAGCAGTTCTTC.

This clonotype has more than one count but fewer than ten. CDR3 DNA sequence: TGCAGTGTCCACCGGCAAACGACAGATACGCAGTATTTT. Translating it yields CSVHRQTTDTQYF. This chain connects TRBV20-1 to TRBJ2-3; no firm D call. Germline V gene data show CDR1 as DFQATT and CDR2 as SNEGSKA (reference sequence). The CDR3 sequence is 13 residues long. V lost 7 bases to trimming and J lost 3 bases, with 14 bases between them.

In DNA, the CDR3 is TGCGCCAGCAGCCCCTTCCCGGGGGGAGTCCAAGAGACCCAGTACTTC. This gives the protein CASSPFPGGVQETQYF. The chain combines TRBV5-1 with TRBJ2-5, with TRBD2 matching 7 bases. V trimming: 4 bases; J trimming: 1 base; junction bases outside the gene matches: 10. The CDR3 contains 16 residues. In germline, CDR1 is SGHRS, CDR2 YFSETQ.

The V gene is TRBV7-2, the J gene TRBJ2-7; a weak D match, TRBD1 (6 bases). V was shortened by 1 base and J by 5 bases, with 9 bases between the two germline ends. CDR1 and CDR2 (germline): SGHTA, FQGNSA. The CDR3 has 13 residues. The CDR3 bases are TGTGCCAGCAGCTTAGACAGGGATGACGAGCAGTACTTC. Protein sequence: CASSLDRDDEQYF.

There are a few counts of this clonotype. The CDR3 loop is CSARDFFRNSYEQYF. The CDR3 DNA reads TGCAGTGCTAGAGATTTTTTCCGGAACTCCTACGAGCAGTACTTC. This rearrangement joins TRBV20-1 to TRBJ2-7; no clear D gene. The CDR3 has 15 amino acids. V was clipped by 0 bases and J by 0 bases, with 12 bases between them. Germline V gene sequence: CDR1 DFQATT, CDR2 SNEGSKA (reference sequence).

This chain joins TRBV12-3 or TRBV12-4 and TRBJ2-2; 9 bases agree with TRBD2. CDR3 length equals 15 residues. V trimming: 3 bases; J trimming: 5 bases; junction bases outside the gene matches: 4. Here the CDR3 DNA reads TGTGCCAGCAGTTTGATAGCGGGAGCTACCGGGGAGCTGTTTTTT. This translates into CASSLIAGATGELFF.

Points on this clonotype: The junction shows a germline mismatch at one end, possibly a read error. The chain links TRBV12-3 or TRBV12-4 to TRBJ1-2; D unresolved. The CDR3 runs 16 residues. DNA for the CDR3: TGTGCCAGCAGTCCGCGAAGGGTGGGGATGAACTCTGGCTACACCTTC. Amino acid sequence: CASSPRRVGMNSGYTF.

Only a few counts were recorded for this clonotype. The CDR3 DNA reads as TGCAGCGTTGGGGGCCATAAGACGGGTGGGCGAAGCACAGATACGCAGTATTTT. Amino acid sequence: CSVGGHKTGGRSTDTQYF. J is TRBJ2-3 and V is TRBV29-1; perhaps TRBD1 as D (5 bases). Germline V lookup: CDR1 SQVTM, CDR2 ANQGSEA. The CDR3 covers 18 residues. Trimming took 4 bases from V and 0 from J, leaving 23 bases between them.

This clonotype was recorded at least ten times. The genes are TRBV15 and TRBJ2-1; 13 nucleotides align to TRBD2. The CDR3 length is 15 residues. Germline V gene sequence: CDR1 LNHNV, CDR2 YYDKDF (reference sequence). The junction had 2 bases not matched to a gene; V was cut back by 0 bases and J by 9 bases. The DNA of the CDR3 is TGTGCCACCAGCAGAGAACTAGCGGGAGGGCTTGAGCAGTTCTTC. Amino acids: CATSRELAGGLEQFF.

This clonotype was detected a few times. The chain recombines TRBV9 with TRBJ2-7; 12 bases map to TRBD2. Germline V gene lookup returns CDR1 SGDLS and CDR2 YYNGEE. The V gene end was trimmed by 3 bases and the J gene end by 5 bases; junction bases not matched to a gene: 9. CDR3 length equals 16 residues. The CDR3 region is CASSAQGLAGSHEQYF. For the CDR3, the DNA is TGTGCCAGCAGCGCCCAAGGACTAGCGGGATCCCACGAGCAGTACTTC.

This clonotype was observed a single time. The chain carries TRBV2 and TRBJ1-1; D uncertain. From germline, CDR1 is SNHLY and CDR2 FYNNEI. The CDR3 covers 15 residues. V was cut by 6 bases and J by 2 bases, with 16 bases left in between. CDR3 sequence: CASRQSEGYNTEAFF. DNA for the CDR3: TGTGCCAGCAGGCAAAGTGAAGGGTATAACACTGAAGCTTTCTTT. Looking up the rest from reference TRBV2 and TRBJ1-1 gives the full variable domain: EPEVTQTPSHQVTQMGQEVILRCVPISNHLYFYWYRQILGQKVEFLVSFYNNEISEKSEIFDDQFSVERPDGSNFTLKIRSTKLEDSAMYFCASRQSEGYNTEAFFGQGTRLTVV.

The rearrangement joins TRBV20-1 to TRBJ1-1; D not certain. The germline V gene has CDR1 DFQATT and CDR2 SNEGSKA (reference sequence). The CDR3 covers 11 residues. V gave up 5 bases and J gave up 5 bases, with 9 bases separating them. The CDR3 loop reads CSALRATEAFF. CDR3 DNA: TGCAGTGCTTTGAGGGCTACTGAAGCTTTCTTT.

V usage is TRBV11-2 and J usage is TRBJ2-1; 9 bases align to TRBD2. Germline-derived CDR1 and CDR2 are SGHAT and FQNNGV. The CDR3 length is 16 residues. The J segment lost 7 bases and the V segment lost 6 bases, leaving 13 bases of the junction unmatched. The CDR3 nucleotides are TGTGCCAGCAGGCGTGGGCGGGGGGGAAGGGCGAATGAGCAGTTCTTC. Translated: CASRRGRGGRANEQFF.

The gene calls are TRBV20-1 and TRBJ2-7, with D perhaps matching TRBD2 (6 bases). CDR3 length: 15 residues. V lost 2 bases to trimming and J lost 4 bases, with 18 bases between them. The germline V gene encodes CDR1 DFQATT and CDR2 SNEGSKA (reference sequence). CDR3 loop: CSARTTSNGWYEQYF. CDR3 DNA sequence: TGCAGTGCTAGAACGACTAGTAACGGATGGTACGAGCAGTACTTC.

V and J are TRBV5-1 and TRBJ2-5, with 9 bases matching TRBD1. Looked up from germline, CDR1 is SGHRS and CDR2 is YFSETQ. CDR3 length: 13 residues. V lost 7 bases and J lost 5; bases outside the gene matches: 6. DNA of the CDR3: TGCGCCAGCCACAGGGGGCTTGGGGAGACCCAGTACTTC. Translated, it gives CASHRGLGETQYF.

This clonotype showed up just a few times. The rearrangement links TRBV3-1 to TRBJ2-7; perhaps D is TRBD1 or TRBD2 (5 bases each). The CDR3 has 15 amino acids. CDR1 is LGHDT, CDR2 YNNKEL, per germline (reference sequence). V gave up 4 bases and J gave up 2 bases, with 15 bases separating them. CDR3 nucleotides: TGTGCCAGCAGCCCACAAGGGACGGAAGCCTACGAGCAGTACTTC. Translation gives CASSPQGTEAYEQYF.

Notes on this clonotype: The junction differs from germline at one of its ends, possibly a read error. The chain is built from TRBV4-3 and TRBJ2-2; tentatively, D is TRBD2 (5 bases). The CDR3 length is 15 residues. Per germline, CDR1 LGHNA and CDR2 YSLEER. The CDR3 sequence: CASSPKLVSIGELLF. The CDR3 coding sequence is TGCGCCAGCAGCCCGAAACTAGTGTCAATCGGGGAGCTGTTGTTT.

This clonotype was picked up a small number of times. The V and J genes are TRBV20-1 and TRBJ2-1, with TRBD2 identical over 7 bases. V was clipped by 2 bases and J by 7 bases; unmatched bases: 8. The CDR3 runs 14 residues. CDR1 and CDR2 (germline): DFQATT, SNEGSKA (reference sequence). CDR3 sequence (DNA): TGCAGTGCTAGAACGGTTTGGGGGGGAAATGAGCAGTTCTTC. Translated: CSARTVWGGNEQFF.

The chain links TRBV7-9 to TRBJ1-6; tentative D call: TRBD1 (5 bases). V was clipped by 11 bases and J by 3 bases, with 23 bases between them. From germline, CDR1 is SEHNR and CDR2 FQNEAQ (reference sequence). The CDR3 contains 17 residues. CDR3 amino acids: CASRRGAGVNYNSPLHF. For the CDR3, the DNA is TGTGCCTCACGGCGGGGAGCGGGGGTGAACTATAATTCACCCCTCCACTTT.

CDR3 loop: CASSPVDRSNEQFF. CDR3 in DNA: TGCGCCAGCAGCCCTGTGGACAGATCCAATGAGCAGTTCTTC. J is TRBJ2-1 and V is TRBV5-1; D might be TRBD1 (6 bases). The V gene's germline CDR1 is SGHRS and CDR2 YFSETQ. The CDR3 runs 14 residues. The V and J ends lost 4 bases and 6 bases respectively, with 14 bases between them.

This chain connects TRBV10-3 to TRBJ2-7, with D maybe TRBD1 (5 bases). CDR1 is ENHRY, CDR2 SYGVKD, per germline. The CDR3 spans 12 residues. V was trimmed by 5 bases and J by 4 bases, leaving 9 bases between them. The CDR3 loop is CAISSTGYEQYF. The CDR3 DNA follows: TGTGCCATCAGTAGTACAGGTTACGAGCAGTACTTC.

The chain has TRBV3-1 and TRBJ2-4; 7 positions match TRBD2. Looked up from germline, CDR1 is LGHDT and CDR2 is YNNKEL (reference sequence). Germline trimming cut 7 bases from V and 6 bases from J; bases unmatched to any gene: 9. The CDR3 is made up of 14 amino acids. The CDR3 DNA reads TGTGCCAGCACAAGCGGGGCGGTGGGAAACATTCAGTACTTC. It encodes CASTSGAVGNIQYF.

V is TRBV7-2 and J is TRBJ2-1; maybe TRBD2 (5 bases). Germline-derived CDR1 and CDR2 are SGHTA and FQGNSA. Trimming shortened V by 1 base and J by 9 bases, and 10 bases separated the two germline ends. This CDR3 spans 13 amino acids. The CDR3 sequence is CASSLDLAAEQFF. Here the CDR3 DNA reads TGTGCCAGCAGCTTAGACCTAGCCGCTGAGCAGTTCTTC.